This TCR beta chain was recovered during a study of blood T cell repertoires in COVID-19. Study-level information: Acute and convalescent COVID-19 samples came from the United States, Italy and Spain.

Per the authors' pipeline: From reference gene primer amplification, estimates of nucleated cell counts were derived. Sequencing used immunoSEQ multiplex PCR; TCRdb keeps in-frame clones, though not all of them. V and J calls and clone size are as listed in that table; D and trimming were resolved from the DNA. The sample shows 200,000 to 300,000 clones, 80% to 85% of them seen only once. This clone was seen a handful of times. Sequenced material: peripheral blood. The clonotype was recovered from a man aged 55 to 70 with acute or convalescent COVID-19.

CDR3 amino acids: CASSDKLGQGEQYF. The DNA for the CDR3 is TGTGCCAGCAGTGACAAGCTAGGACAGGGGGAGCAGTACTTC. The J gene is TRBJ2-7, the V gene TRBV2; TRBD1 matches 9 bases. Trimming cost V 3 bases and J 7 bases; bases outside gene matches: 7. This CDR3 region has 14 residues. CDR1 and CDR2 (germline): SNHLY, FYNNEI.